The TCR beta chain described here comes from a study of T-cell reconstitution after alpha-beta-depleted transplantation in children. Study findings and constraints: Newly produced T cells mostly accounted for T-cell counts and diversity one year post-transplant. From surviving recipient T cells and thymic progenitors came the high day-60 TCRbeta diversity observed in some patients. Several hundred expanded graft clones reportedly gave rise to the alpha-beta T cells present about two months after transplant.

The TCRbeta library incorporated unique molecular identifiers. Via MiXCR, TCRdb re-called the PCR reads, giving one row per CDR3 protein. The profile shows about 210,000 distinct CDR3 sequences, more than 15% of them singletons. The CDR3 has 13 amino acids. From germline, CDR1 is MGHDK and CDR2 SYGVNS. Trimming took off 5 bases at V and 6 bases at J, with 11 bases between the two ends. The table lists this clonotype with a few counts. Its antigen is unknown. This TCR was sampled from a male patient between 2 and 15 years old who had a stem cell transplant for acute lymphoblastic leukemia, so the T cells may come from the graft donor. The specimen was PBMCs, mostly from graft donor cells, collected 360 days after TCRalphabeta/CD19-depleted stem cell transplant. J is TRBJ2-1 and V is TRBV25-1; D may be TRBD1 (6 bases). The CDR3 reads CASSNQGFNEQFF. The DNA for the CDR3 is TGTGCCAGCAGTAACCAGGGGTTCAATGAGCAGTTCTTC.